This passage covers 18 T cell receptor beta chains from one sample sequenced in a study of blood T cells in healthy people across ages. The authors ran a second PCR of roughly 7 to 11 cycles using a sample-barcoded 5' primer and a J-beta primer mix. TCRdb redid the calling of the 5' RACE reads with MiXCR, one entry per CDR3 protein. The table has around 1.5 million distinct CDR3 sequences, 59% seen once. The sample comprised blood. Every receptor here comes from a man younger than 30 in good health.

This chain uses TRBV29-1 with TRBJ2-2; possible D gene TRBD1, 6 bases. The V gene lost 3 bases and the J gene lost 2 bases, with 10 bases spanning the gap. CDR1 is SQVTM, CDR2 ANQGSEA, per germline. The CDR3 covers 14 residues. CDR3 nucleotide sequence: TGCAGCGTTGACAGGGGCACAAACACCGGGGAGCTGTTTTTT. Amino acid sequence: CSVDRGTNTGELFF.

V usage is TRBV15 and J usage is TRBJ1-1, with D possibly TRBD1 on 5 matching bases. There are 13 residues in the CDR3. V lost 3 bases and J lost 6, with 11 bases in between. The V gene's germline CDR1 is LNHNV and CDR2 YYDKDF (reference sequence). The CDR3 sequence: CATSSKGFPEAFF. In DNA, the CDR3 is TGTGCCACCAGCAGTAAGGGGTTTCCTGAAGCTTTCTTT.

V is TRBV20-1 and J is TRBJ2-1; D perhaps matches TRBD1 (6 bases). Germline lookup yields CDR1 DFQATT and CDR2 SNEGSKA (reference sequence). V was cut by 6 bases and J by 8 bases, with 11 bases left in between. The CDR3 is 11 residues long. The chain's CDR3 is CSADTGYEQFF. The CDR3 DNA sequence: TGCAGTGCCGATACAGGGTATGAGCAGTTCTTC.

This clonotype came up a few times. The chain has TRBV6-1 and TRBJ2-7, with a weak D call TRBD2 (5 bases). Trimming pared 7 bases from V and 2 bases from J, leaving 9 bases between. Germline V CDR1 and CDR2: MNHNS, SASEGT. This CDR3 contains 12 residues. CDR3 sequence (DNA): TGTGCCAGCATCGGGAACCCCTACGAGCAGTACTTC. Residues: CASIGNPYEQYF.

This clonotype has only a few counts. This chain connects TRBV29-1 to TRBJ2-7, with TRBD1 as a possible D gene (6 bases). V gave up 4 bases and J gave up 1 base, with 8 bases separating them. This CDR3 is 12 amino acids long. Germline V gene lookup returns CDR1 SQVTM and CDR2 ANQGSEA. This CDR3 is CSVGQASYEQYF. The CDR3, as DNA: TGCAGCGTTGGACAGGCGTCCTACGAGCAGTACTTC.

The J gene is TRBJ2-3, the V gene TRBV4-3; D possibly corresponds to TRBD1 (6 bases). V lost 1 base and J lost 5, with 10 bases in between. There are 14 residues in the CDR3. CDR1 and CDR2 from the germline V gene are LGHNA and YSLEER. This CDR3 is CASSQGNREDTQYF. The CDR3 DNA is TGCGCCAGCAGCCAAGGGAACAGGGAAGATACGCAGTATTTT.

The chain carries TRBV4-1 and TRBJ1-2; D perhaps matches TRBD1 (5 bases). Looked up from germline, CDR1 is MGHRA and CDR2 is YSYEKL. V lost 2 bases to trimming and J lost 2 bases, with 15 bases between them. The CDR3 sequence is 16 residues long. The CDR3 region has the DNA TGCGCCAGCAGCCAACCTACGCGTGACAGAAACTATGGCTACACCTTC. Residues: CASSQPTRDRNYGYTF.

The chain carries TRBV20-1 and TRBJ2-7; 12 nucleotides align to TRBD2. CDR1 and CDR2 from the germline V gene are DFQATT and SNEGSKA (reference sequence). Trimming at V came to 0 bases and at J to 3 bases, leaving 9 bases not matched to a gene. This CDR3 is built from 17 residues. The CDR3 DNA follows: TGCAGTGCTAGAGATTGGAGGACTAGCGGGACCTACTACGAGCAGTACTTC. Protein: CSARDWRTSGTYYEQYF.

This clonotype was seen a single time. V gene TRBV18 combines with J gene TRBJ2-7; the D gene is possibly TRBD1 (5 bases). V lost 5 bases and J lost 5, with 10 bases in between. The CDR3 is 12 amino acids. Germline V CDR1 and CDR2: KGHSH, LQKENI. This chain's CDR3 is CASSNQGDEQYF. The CDR3 DNA reads as TGTGCCAGCTCAAATCAGGGTGACGAGCAGTACTTC.

The chain couples TRBV20-1 to TRBJ2-3; TRBD2 matches 11 bases. Trimming took 6 bases from V and 4 from J; bases not matched to a gene: 9. The CDR3 is 15 amino acids. In germline, CDR1 is DFQATT, CDR2 SNEGSKA (reference sequence). The CDR3 nucleotides are TGCAGTGCCCTCCCCACTAGCGGGGGACCAGATACGCAGTATTTT. Its protein is CSALPTSGGPDTQYF.

This clonotype showed up just a few times. The rearrangement uses TRBV20-1 and TRBJ1-6; D gene uncertain. Trimming took off 1 base at V and 8 bases at J, with 9 bases between the two ends. CDR1 is DFQATT and CDR2 is SNEGSKA in the germline V gene (reference sequence). The CDR3 has 13 residues. The CDR3 sequence is CSARVGSDSPLHF. DNA of the CDR3: TGCAGTGCTAGAGTGGGGTCTGATTCACCCCTCCACTTT.

This clonotype was detected only a few times. The gene calls are TRBV5-1 and TRBJ2-7, with 8 bases identical to TRBD1. J was trimmed by 5 bases and V by 0 bases; bases with no gene match: 4. The CDR3 consists of 14 residues. CDR1 is SGHRS, CDR2 YFSETQ, per germline. The CDR3 bases are TGCGCCAGCAGCTTGGGGACAGGGCTGAACGAGCAGTACTTC. It specifies CASSLGTGLNEQYF.

Details on this clonotype: Germline and junction disagree at one end, which may indicate a read error. V gene TRBV20-1 combines with J gene TRBJ2-3, with D maybe TRBD2 (6 bases). This CDR3 is 15 amino acids long. Germline V gene sequence: CDR1 DFQATT, CDR2 SNEGSKA (reference sequence). The CDR3 spells CSATAFGSGSDTQYF. In DNA, the CDR3 is TGTAGTGCAACCGCCTTCGGGAGTGGGTCAGATACGCAGTATTTT.

This clonotype was detected many times. This chain uses TRBV6-2 or TRBV6-3 with TRBJ1-5; no clear D gene. Germline V gene lookup returns CDR1 MNHEY and CDR2 SVGEGT. The CDR3 is 13 amino acids. Trimming pared 2 bases from V and 9 bases from J, leaving 11 bases between. CDR3 sequence: CASSYMGGSPQHF. CDR3 DNA sequence: TGTGCCAGCAGTTACATGGGAGGTTCGCCCCAGCATTTT.

The chain couples TRBV5-1 to TRBJ1-1, with D tentatively TRBD1 (5 bases). Trimming shortened V by 7 bases and J by 3 bases, and 19 bases separated the two germline ends. Germline V gene sequence: CDR1 SGHRS, CDR2 YFSETQ. This CDR3 has 15 amino acids. The DNA of the CDR3 is TGCGCCAGCGCCACCAGCAGGGACGGGTACACTGAAGCTTTCTTT. This codes for CASATSRDGYTEAFF.

The chain employs TRBV20-1 and TRBJ2-3; 7 positions agree with TRBD2. The CDR3 extends over 14 amino acids. The germline V gene has CDR1 DFQATT and CDR2 SNEGSKA (reference sequence). V dropped 5 bases and J dropped 5; count of bases not matched to a gene: 10. The CDR3 loop is CSAPLAGVLDTQYF. CDR3 bases: TGCAGTGCTCCCCTGGCGGGAGTTTTAGATACGCAGTATTTT.

The chain recombines TRBV11-1 with TRBJ2-5; D is tentatively TRBD1 or TRBD2 (6 bases each). The J call may be faulty, since TRBJ2-7 better matches the DNA end. The germline gives CDR1 SGHAT, CDR2 FQDESV (reference sequence). The CDR3 runs 14 residues. In DNA form, the CDR3 reads TGTGCCAGCAGACCACCATCCGGGGGCCACGAGCAGTACTTC. Amino acids: CASRPPSGGHEQYF.

The chain is built from TRBV5-5 and TRBJ2-1, with 12 nucleotides matching TRBD2. The V gene's germline CDR1 is SGHKS and CDR2 YYEKEE (reference sequence). This CDR3 region has 14 residues. The ends lost 5 bases at V and 7 bases at J; junction bases unmatched: 4. CDR3 sequence: CASRRTSGDNEQFF. For the CDR3, the DNA is TGTGCCAGCAGACGGACTAGCGGGGATAATGAGCAGTTCTTC.